What follows are 11 T cell receptor beta chains derived from one specimen sequenced in a study of blood T cell repertoires in COVID-19. Generated by immunoSEQ multiplex PCR, the TCRdb table keeps only in-frame clones and is missing some. The data hold a few hundred thousand clones, with 90% to 95% observed a single time. Sequencing used PBMCs or T cells enriched from blood (not recorded which). These receptors came from a human donor in a cohort exposed to, infected with or recovered from COVID-19 (not recorded which). The donor label of this sample is uncertain.

The V and J genes are TRBV5-1 and TRBJ1-6; D unclear. With 0 bases removed from V and 7 bases from J, the gap between germline ends came to 11 bases. The CDR3 consists of 15 residues. Germline CDR1 reads SGHRS; CDR2 reads YFSETQ. In nucleotides, the CDR3 is TGCGCCAGCAGCTTGGTAGCGGGGTCCAATTCACCCCTCCACTTT. Protein sequence: CASSLVAGSNSPLHF.

The CDR3 spells CASSYYGDRQPQHF. DNA of the CDR3: TGTGCCAGCAGTTATTATGGAGACCGGCAGCCCCAGCATTTT. V gene TRBV6-2 or TRBV6-3 combines with J gene TRBJ1-5; D is ambiguous. The CDR3 is made up of 14 amino acids. Trimming cost V 3 bases and J 7 bases, with 13 bases left between them. The germline gives CDR1 MNHEY, CDR2 SVGEGT.

J is TRBJ1-4 and V is TRBV11-2; weak D call: TRBD1 (5 bases). The CDR3 is 16 amino acids. Trimming pared 1 base from V and 1 base from J, leaving 10 bases between. The germline V gene has CDR1 SGHAT and CDR2 FQNNGV. The CDR3 protein is CASSLGAGRTNEKLFF. CDR3 in DNA: TGTGCCAGCAGCTTAGGGGCGGGGCGAACTAATGAAAAACTGTTTTTT.

A single count supports this clone. The V call is TRBV12-5, the J call TRBJ1-5; D is ambiguous. From germline, CDR1 is LGHNT and CDR2 FRNRAP. Deletions cut 1 base from V and 1 base from J, with 8 bases between. CDR3 size: 15 residues. CDR3 in DNA: TGTGCTAGTGGTTTGGGAGGGTGGAGCAATCAGCCCCAGCATTTT. The encoded protein is CASGLGGWSNQPQHF.

A single count supports this clone. CDR3 in amino acids: CASTGLDGETQYF. The CDR3 DNA reads TGCGCCAGCACAGGGTTGGATGGAGAGACCCAGTACTTC. This chain connects TRBV5-1 to TRBJ2-5; perhaps TRBD1 as D (5 bases). The CDR3 has 13 amino acids. Between the trimmed V and J ends, which lost 6 bases and 4 bases, there was a span of 13 bases. CDR1 is SGHRS, CDR2 YFSETQ, per germline.

The chain employs TRBV10-3 and TRBJ2-1; possible D gene TRBD2, 5 bases. The CDR3 totals 15 residues. CDR1 ENHRY and CDR2 SYGVKD come from the germline V gene. V was clipped by 0 bases and J by 0 bases, with 6 bases between them. The CDR3: CAISESGSSYNEQFF. The CDR3 DNA is TGTGCCATCAGTGAGTCTGGGAGCTCCTACAATGAGCAGTTCTTC.

The CDR3 nucleotides read TGTGCCAGCAGCCCCCGCGGGGGGCTATCTGATAATGAAAAACTGTTTTTT. The encoded protein is CASSPRGGLSDNEKLFF. The chain is built from TRBV7-9 and TRBJ1-4; TRBD1 might be the D (6 bases). The V and J ends lost 5 bases and 4 bases respectively, with 20 bases between them. Germline CDR1 SEHNR, CDR2 FQNEAQ (reference sequence). The CDR3 has 17 residues.

The chain has TRBV27 and TRBJ1-1; 7 bases match TRBD1. After removal of 3 bases from V and 0 bases from J, the junction contained 7 bases not matched to a gene. The CDR3 contains 16 residues. CDR1 is MNHEY and CDR2 is SMNVEV in the germline V gene (reference sequence). The CDR3: CASSFLQGGMNTEAFF. CDR3 DNA sequence: TGTGCCAGCAGTTTTCTGCAGGGGGGCATGAACACTGAAGCTTTCTTT.

The V gene is TRBV27, the J gene TRBJ2-7; D perhaps matches TRBD1 (5 bases). In germline, CDR1 is MNHEY, CDR2 SMNVEV (reference sequence). The CDR3 is 15 amino acids. Trimming took off 4 bases at V and 4 bases at J, with 17 bases between the two ends. The CDR3 spells CASSSTRRVGYEQYF. The CDR3, as DNA: TGTGCCAGCAGTTCCACACGCAGGGTTGGGTACGAGCAGTACTTC.

The CDR3 sequence is CASSLPQQGWSKAEAFF. CDR3 nucleotides: TGTGCCAGCAGCTTACCCCAGCAGGGATGGTCTAAGGCTGAAGCTTTCTTT. The V and J genes are TRBV7-9 and TRBJ1-1, with a tentative D call TRBD1 (5 bases). Looked up from germline, CDR1 is SEHNR and CDR2 is FQNEAQ (reference sequence). Trimming took 2 bases from V and 6 from J, leaving 22 bases between them. The CDR3 length is 17 residues. Complete variable domain (other parts from reference TRBV7-9 and TRBJ1-1): DTGVSQNPRHKITKRGQNVTFRCDPISEHNRLYWYRQTLGQGPEFLTYFQNEAQLEKSRLLSDRFSAERPKGSFSTLEIQRTEQGDSAMYLCASSLPQQGWSKAEAFFGQGTRLTVV.

V usage is TRBV5-4 and J usage is TRBJ2-3; D is uncertain. Trimming removed 4 bases at V and 7 bases at J, with 19 bases between. Germline CDR1 and CDR2: SGHNT and YYREEE (reference sequence). The CDR3 loop spans 15 amino acids. CDR3 DNA: TGTGCCAGCAGCCTGAGGTCCGATTATTGGAATACGCAGTATTTT. Residues: CASSLRSDYWNTQYF.